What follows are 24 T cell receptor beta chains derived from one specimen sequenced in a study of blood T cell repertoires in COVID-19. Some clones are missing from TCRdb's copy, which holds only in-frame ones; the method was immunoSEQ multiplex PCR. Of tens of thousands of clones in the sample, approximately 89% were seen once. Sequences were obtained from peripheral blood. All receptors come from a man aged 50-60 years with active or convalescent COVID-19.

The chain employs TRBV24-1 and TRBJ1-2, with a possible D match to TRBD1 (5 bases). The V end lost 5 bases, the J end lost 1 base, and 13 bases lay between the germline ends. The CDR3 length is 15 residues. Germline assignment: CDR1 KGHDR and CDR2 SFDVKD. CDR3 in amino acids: CATSGRGTDNYGYTF. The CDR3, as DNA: TGTGCCACCAGTGGCCGAGGGACTGATAACTATGGCTACACCTTC.

The CDR3 DNA sequence: TGCGCCAGCAGCCAAGATCTGGGAGGGCCCAATGGCTACACCTTC. Its protein is CASSQDLGGPNGYTF. The chain recombines TRBV4-3 with TRBJ1-2; no clear D gene. Germline V CDR1 and CDR2: LGHNA, YSLEER. The CDR3 consists of 15 residues. V was clipped by 0 bases and J by 6 bases, with 14 bases between them.

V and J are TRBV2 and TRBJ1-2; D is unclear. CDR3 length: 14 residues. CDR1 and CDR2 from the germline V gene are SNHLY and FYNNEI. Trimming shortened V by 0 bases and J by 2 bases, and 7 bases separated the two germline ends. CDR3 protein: CASSEARENYGYTF. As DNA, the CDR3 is TGTGCCAGCAGTGAAGCTAGGGAGAACTATGGCTACACCTTC.

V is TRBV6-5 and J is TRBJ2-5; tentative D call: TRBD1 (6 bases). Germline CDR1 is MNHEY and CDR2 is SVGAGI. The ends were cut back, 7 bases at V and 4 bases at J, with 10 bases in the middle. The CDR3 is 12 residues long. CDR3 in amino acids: CASMGAGETQYF. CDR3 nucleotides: TGTGCCAGCATGGGGGCTGGAGAGACCCAGTACTTC.

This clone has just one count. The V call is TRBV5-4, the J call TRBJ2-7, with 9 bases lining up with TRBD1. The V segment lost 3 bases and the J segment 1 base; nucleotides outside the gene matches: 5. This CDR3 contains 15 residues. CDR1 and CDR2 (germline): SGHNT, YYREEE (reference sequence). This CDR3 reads CASSSRQGGSYEQYF. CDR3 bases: TGTGCCAGCAGCTCCCGACAGGGGGGATCCTACGAGCAGTACTTC.

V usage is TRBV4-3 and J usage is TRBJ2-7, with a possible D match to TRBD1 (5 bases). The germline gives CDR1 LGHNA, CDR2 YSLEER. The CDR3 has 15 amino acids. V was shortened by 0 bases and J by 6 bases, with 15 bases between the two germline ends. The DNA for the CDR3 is TGCGCCAGCAGCCAAGATACGGGCAGGGTGGGCGAGCAGTACTTC. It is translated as CASSQDTGRVGEQYF.

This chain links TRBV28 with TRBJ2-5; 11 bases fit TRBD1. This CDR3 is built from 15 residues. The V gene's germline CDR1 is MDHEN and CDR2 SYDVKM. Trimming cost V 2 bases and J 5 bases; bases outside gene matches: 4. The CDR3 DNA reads TGTGCCAGCAGTTTAAGGACAGGGGGCCGCGAGACCCAGTACTTC. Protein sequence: CASSLRTGGRETQYF. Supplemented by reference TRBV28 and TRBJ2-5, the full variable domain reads DVKVTQSSRYLVKRTGEKVFLECVQDMDHENMFWYRQDPGLGLRLIYFSYDVKMKEKGDIPEGYSVSREKKERFSLILESASTNQTSMYLCASSLRTGGRETQYFGPGTRLLVL.

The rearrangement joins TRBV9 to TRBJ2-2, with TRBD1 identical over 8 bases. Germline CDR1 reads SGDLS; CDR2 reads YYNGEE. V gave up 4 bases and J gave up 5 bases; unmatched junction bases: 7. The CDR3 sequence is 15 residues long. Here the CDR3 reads CASSLRTGSTGELFF. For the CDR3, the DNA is TGTGCCAGCAGCCTTCGGACAGGGAGTACCGGGGAGCTGTTTTTT.

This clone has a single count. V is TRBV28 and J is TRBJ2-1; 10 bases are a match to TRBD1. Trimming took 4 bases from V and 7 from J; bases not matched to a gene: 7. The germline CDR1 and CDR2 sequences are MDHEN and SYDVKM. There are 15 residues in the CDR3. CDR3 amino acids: CASSSRDRGVNEQFF. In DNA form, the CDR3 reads TGTGCCAGCAGTTCGAGGGACAGGGGAGTTAATGAGCAGTTCTTC.

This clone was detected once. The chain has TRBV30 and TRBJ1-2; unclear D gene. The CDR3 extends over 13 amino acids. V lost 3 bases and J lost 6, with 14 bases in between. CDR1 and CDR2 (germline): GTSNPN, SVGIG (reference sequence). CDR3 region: CAWSLERFDGYTF. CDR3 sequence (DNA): TGTGCCTGGAGCCTCGAGAGGTTCGATGGCTACACCTTC.

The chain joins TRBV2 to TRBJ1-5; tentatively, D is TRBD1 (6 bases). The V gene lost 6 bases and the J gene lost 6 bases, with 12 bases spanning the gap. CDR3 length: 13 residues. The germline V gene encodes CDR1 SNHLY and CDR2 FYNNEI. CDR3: CASRQGPGQPQHF. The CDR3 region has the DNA TGTGCCAGCAGACAGGGTCCGGGTCAGCCCCAGCATTTT.

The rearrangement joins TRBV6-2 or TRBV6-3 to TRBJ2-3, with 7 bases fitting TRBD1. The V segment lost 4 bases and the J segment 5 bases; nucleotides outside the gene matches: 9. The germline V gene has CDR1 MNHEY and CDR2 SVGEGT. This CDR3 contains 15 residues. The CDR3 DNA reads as TGTGCCAGCAGTTCCCTCGACAGGGAAGGAGATACGCAGTATTTT. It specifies CASSSLDREGDTQYF.

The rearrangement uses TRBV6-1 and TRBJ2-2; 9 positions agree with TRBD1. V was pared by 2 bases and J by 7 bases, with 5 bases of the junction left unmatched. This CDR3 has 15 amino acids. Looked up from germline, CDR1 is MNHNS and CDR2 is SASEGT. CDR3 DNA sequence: TGTGCCAGCAGTGAATTAAGGACAGGGGACGGGGAGCTGTTTTTT. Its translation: CASSELRTGDGELFF.

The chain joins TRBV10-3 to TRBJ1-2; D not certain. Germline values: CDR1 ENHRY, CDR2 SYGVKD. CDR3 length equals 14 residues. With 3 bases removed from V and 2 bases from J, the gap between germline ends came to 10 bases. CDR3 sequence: CAISDIPGNYGYTF. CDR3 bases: TGTGCCATCAGTGATATCCCCGGGAACTATGGCTACACCTTC.

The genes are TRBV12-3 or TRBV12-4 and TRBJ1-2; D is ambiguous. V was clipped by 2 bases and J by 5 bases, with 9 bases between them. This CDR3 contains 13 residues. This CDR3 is CASSLTVPYGYTF. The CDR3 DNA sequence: TGTGCCAGCAGTTTAACAGTCCCTTATGGCTACACCTTC.

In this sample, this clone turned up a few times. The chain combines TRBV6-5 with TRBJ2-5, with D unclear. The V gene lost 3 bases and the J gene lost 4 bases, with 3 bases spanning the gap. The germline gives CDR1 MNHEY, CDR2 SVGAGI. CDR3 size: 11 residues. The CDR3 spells CASSYLETQYF. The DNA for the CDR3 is TGTGCCAGCAGTTATCTAGAGACCCAGTACTTC.

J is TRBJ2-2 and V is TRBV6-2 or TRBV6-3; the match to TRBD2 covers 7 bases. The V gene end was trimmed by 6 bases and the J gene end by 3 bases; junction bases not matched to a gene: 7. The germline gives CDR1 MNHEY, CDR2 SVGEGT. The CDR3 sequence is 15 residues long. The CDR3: CASSHRDYYTGELFF. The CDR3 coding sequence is TGTGCCAGCAGCCACCGGGACTATTACACCGGGGAGCTGTTTTTT.

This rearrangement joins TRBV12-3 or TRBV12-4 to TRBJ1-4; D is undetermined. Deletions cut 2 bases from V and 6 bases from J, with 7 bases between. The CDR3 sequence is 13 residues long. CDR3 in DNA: TGTGCCAGCAGTTTAAGTTCGGATGAAAAACTGTTTTTT. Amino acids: CASSLSSDEKLFF.

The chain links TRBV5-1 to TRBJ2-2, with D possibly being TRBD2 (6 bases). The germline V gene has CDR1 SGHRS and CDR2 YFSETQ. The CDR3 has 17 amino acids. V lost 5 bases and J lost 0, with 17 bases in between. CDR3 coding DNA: TGCGCCAGCAGGATCCCTTTAGGAGGGTCGAACACCGGGGAGCTGTTTTTT. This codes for CASRIPLGGSNTGELFF.

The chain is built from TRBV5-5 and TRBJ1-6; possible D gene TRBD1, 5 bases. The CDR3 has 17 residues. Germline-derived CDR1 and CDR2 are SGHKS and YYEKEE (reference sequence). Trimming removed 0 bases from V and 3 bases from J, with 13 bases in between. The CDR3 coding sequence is TGTGCCAGCAGCTTGGAGGGTCAGGGTGTCTATAATTCACCCCTCCACTTT. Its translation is CASSLEGQGVYNSPLHF.

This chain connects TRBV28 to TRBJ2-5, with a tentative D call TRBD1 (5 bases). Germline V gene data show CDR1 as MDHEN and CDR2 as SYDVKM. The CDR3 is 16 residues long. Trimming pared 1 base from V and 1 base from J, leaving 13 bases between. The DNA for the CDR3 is TGTGCCAGCAGTTTATTGGGGCCCAAGAGCCAAGAGACCCAGTACTTC. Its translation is CASSLLGPKSQETQYF.

The CDR3 nucleotides are TGTGCCAGCGGGTTTAGCACAGGATTATACGAGCAGTACGTC. Amino acids: CASGFSTGLYEQYV. The chain has TRBV28 and TRBJ2-7; weak D call: TRBD1 (5 bases). V shed 8 bases and J shed 4 bases, with 18 bases lying between them. Per the germline V gene, CDR1 is MDHEN and CDR2 is SYDVKM. The CDR3 consists of 14 residues.

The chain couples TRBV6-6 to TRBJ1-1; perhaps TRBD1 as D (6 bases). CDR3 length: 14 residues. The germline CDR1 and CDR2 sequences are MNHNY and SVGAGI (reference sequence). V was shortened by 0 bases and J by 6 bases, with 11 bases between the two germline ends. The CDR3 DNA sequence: TGTGCCAGCAGTTACTCAGAACAGGGTGCTGAAGCTTTCTTT. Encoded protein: CASSYSEQGAEAFF.

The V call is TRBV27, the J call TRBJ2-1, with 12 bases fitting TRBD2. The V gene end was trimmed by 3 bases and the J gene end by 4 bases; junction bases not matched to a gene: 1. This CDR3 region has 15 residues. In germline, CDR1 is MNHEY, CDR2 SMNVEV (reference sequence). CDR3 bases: TGTGCCAGCAGTTTCGGGACTAGCGGGTACAATGAGCAGTTCTTC. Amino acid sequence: CASSFGTSGYNEQFF.